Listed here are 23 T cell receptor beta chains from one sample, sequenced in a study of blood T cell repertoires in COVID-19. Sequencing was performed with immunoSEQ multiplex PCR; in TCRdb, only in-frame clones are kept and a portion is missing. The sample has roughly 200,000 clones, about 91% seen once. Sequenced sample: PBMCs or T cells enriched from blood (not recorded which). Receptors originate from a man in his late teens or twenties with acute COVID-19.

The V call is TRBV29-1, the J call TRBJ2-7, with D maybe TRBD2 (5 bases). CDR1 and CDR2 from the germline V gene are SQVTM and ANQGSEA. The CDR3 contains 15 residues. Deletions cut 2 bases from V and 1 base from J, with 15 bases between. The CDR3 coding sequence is TGCAGCGTTGAATGGAGGTCCTCGAGGTCCTACGAGCAGTACTTC. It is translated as CSVEWRSSRSYEQYF.

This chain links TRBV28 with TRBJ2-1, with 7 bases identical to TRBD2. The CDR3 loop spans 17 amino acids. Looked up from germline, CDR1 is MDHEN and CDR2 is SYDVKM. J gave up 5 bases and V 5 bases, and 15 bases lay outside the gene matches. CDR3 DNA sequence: TGTGCCAGCAGTACTATTAGCGGAGGCGGGGGAAACAATGAGCAGTTCTTC. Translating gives CASSTISGGGGNNEQFF.

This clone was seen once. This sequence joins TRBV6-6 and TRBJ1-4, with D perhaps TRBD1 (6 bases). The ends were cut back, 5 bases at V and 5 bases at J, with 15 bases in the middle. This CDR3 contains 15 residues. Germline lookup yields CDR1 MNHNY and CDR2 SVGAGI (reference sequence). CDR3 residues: CASSPGQHNNEKLFF. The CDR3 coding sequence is TGTGCCAGCAGTCCCGGACAGCACAACAATGAAAAACTGTTTTTT.

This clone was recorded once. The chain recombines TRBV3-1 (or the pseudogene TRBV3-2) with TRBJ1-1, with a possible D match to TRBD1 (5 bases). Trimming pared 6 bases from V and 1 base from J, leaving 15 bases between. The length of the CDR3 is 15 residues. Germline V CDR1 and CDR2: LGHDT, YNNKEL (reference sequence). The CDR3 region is CASRGLGGGNTEAFF. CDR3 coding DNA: TGTGCCAGCAGGGGACTGGGGGGAGGGAACACTGAAGCTTTCTTT.

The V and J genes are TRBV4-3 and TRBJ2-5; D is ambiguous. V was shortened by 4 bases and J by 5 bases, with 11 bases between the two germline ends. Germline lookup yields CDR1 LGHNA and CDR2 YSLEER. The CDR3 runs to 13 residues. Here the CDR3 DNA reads TGCGCCAGCAGCCGAGGCGGAAGGGAGACCCAGTACTTC. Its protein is CASSRGGRETQYF.

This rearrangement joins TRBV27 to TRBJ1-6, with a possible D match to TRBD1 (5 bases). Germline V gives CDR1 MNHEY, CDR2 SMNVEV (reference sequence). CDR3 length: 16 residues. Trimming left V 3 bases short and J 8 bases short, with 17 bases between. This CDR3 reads CASSLGGSLWDSPLHF. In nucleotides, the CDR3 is TGTGCCAGCAGTTTGGGGGGGTCCCTTTGGGATTCACCCCTCCACTTT.

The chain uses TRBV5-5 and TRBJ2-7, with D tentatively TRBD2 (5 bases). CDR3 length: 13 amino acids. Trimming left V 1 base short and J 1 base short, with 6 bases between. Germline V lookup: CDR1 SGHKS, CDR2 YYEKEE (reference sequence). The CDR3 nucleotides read TGTGCCAGCAGCTTGACGGGGTCCTACGAGCAGTACTTC. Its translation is CASSLTGSYEQYF.

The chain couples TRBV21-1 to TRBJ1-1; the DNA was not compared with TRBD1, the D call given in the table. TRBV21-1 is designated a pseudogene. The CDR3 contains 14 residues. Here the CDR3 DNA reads TGTGCCAGCAGCAAAGGCAGGGAGAACACTGAAGCTTTCTTT. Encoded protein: CASSKGRENTEAFF.

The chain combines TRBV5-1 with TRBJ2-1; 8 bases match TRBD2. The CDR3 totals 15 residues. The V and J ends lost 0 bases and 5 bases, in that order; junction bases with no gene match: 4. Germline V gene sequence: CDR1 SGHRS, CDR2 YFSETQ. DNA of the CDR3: TGCGCCAGCAGCTTGGATGGACTAGCCAACAATGAGCAGTTCTTC. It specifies CASSLDGLANNEQFF.

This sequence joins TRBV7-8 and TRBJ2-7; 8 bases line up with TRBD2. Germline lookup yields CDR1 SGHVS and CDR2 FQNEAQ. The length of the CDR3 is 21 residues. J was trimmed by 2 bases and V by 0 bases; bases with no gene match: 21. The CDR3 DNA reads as TGTGCCAGCAGCTTAGCTCGGGGCGGGAGGATCGCGGGGGAGGGTACCTACGAGCAGTACTTC. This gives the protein CASSLARGGRIAGEGTYEQYF.

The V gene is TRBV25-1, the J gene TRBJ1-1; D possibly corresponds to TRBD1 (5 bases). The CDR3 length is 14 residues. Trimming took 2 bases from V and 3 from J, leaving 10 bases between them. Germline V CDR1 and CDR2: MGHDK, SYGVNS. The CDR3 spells CASSEAGYDTEAFF. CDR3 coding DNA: TGTGCCAGCAGTGAAGCAGGGTACGACACTGAAGCTTTCTTT.

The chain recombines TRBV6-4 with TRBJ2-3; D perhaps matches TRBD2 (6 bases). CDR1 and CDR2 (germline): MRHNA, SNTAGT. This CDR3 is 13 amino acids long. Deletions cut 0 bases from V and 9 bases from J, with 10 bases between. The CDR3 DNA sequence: TGTGCCAGCAGTGACTCGTCGGCGGGAACGCAGTATTTT. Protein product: CASSDSSAGTQYF.

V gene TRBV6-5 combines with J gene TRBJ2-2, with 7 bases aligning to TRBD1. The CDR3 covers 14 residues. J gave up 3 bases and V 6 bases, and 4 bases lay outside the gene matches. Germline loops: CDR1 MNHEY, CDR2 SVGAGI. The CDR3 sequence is CASSSGGYTGELFF. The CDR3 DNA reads TGTGCCAGCAGCTCAGGGGGTTACACCGGGGAGCTGTTTTTT.

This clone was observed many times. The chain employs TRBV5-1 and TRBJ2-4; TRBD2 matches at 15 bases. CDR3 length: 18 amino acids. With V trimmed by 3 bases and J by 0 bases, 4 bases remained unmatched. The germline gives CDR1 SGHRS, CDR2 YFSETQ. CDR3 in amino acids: CASSSGTSGRIAKNIQYF. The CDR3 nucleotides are TGCGCCAGCAGCTCCGGGACTAGCGGGAGGATAGCCAAAAACATTCAGTACTTC.

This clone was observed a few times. The CDR3 loop is CASSKSGRGYEQYF. In DNA form, the CDR3 reads TGTGCCAGCAGCAAAAGCGGGAGGGGCTACGAGCAGTACTTC. V is TRBV3-1 (or the pseudogene TRBV3-2) and J is TRBJ2-7; 10 bases are a match to TRBD2. The CDR3 is 14 residues long. The trim removed 5 bases at V and 3 bases at J, leaving 4 bases unmatched. Per the germline V gene, CDR1 is LGHDT and CDR2 is YNNKEL (reference sequence).

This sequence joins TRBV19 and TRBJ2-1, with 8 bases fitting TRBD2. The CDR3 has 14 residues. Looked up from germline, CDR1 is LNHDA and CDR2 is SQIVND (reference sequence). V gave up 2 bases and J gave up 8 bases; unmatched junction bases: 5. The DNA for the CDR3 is TGTGCCAGTAGTATATTTGGGACTAGAGATGAGCAGTTCTTC. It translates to CASSIFGTRDEQFF.

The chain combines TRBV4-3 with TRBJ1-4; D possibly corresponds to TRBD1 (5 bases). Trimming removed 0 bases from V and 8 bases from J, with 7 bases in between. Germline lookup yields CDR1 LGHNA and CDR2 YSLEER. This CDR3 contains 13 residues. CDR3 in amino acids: CASSQDRGEKLFF. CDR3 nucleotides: TGCGCCAGCAGCCAAGATAGGGGCGAAAAACTGTTTTTT.

CDR3 nucleotide sequence: TGTGCCAGCAGTTCTCCTATGGATGAGCAGTTCTTC. It codes for CASSSPMDEQFF. The rearrangement joins TRBV6-5 to TRBJ2-1; D not resolved. Trimming took 4 bases from V and 8 from J, leaving 9 bases between them. Germline V gene sequence: CDR1 MNHEY, CDR2 SVGAGI. This CDR3 is 12 amino acids long.

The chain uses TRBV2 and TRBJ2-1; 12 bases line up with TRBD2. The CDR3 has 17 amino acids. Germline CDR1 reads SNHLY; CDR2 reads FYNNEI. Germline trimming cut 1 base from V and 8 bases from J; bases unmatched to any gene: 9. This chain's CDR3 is CASSEGLAGGGEDEQFF. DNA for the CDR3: TGTGCCAGCAGTGAAGGGCTAGCGGGAGGGGGGGAAGATGAGCAGTTCTTC.

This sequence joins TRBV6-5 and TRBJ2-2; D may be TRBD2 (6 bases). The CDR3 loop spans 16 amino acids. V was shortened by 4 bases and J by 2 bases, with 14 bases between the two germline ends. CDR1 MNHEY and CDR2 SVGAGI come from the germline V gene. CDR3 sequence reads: CASSSTRDSNTGELFF. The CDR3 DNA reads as TGTGCCAGCAGTTCAACCCGGGACTCTAACACCGGGGAGCTGTTTTTT.

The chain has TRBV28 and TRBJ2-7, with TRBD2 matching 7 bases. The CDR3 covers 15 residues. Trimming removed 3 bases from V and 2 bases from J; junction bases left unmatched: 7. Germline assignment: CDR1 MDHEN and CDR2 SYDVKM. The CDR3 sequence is CASSFSGGTPYEQYF. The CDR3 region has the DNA TGTGCCAGCAGTTTTTCGGGGGGAACCCCCTACGAGCAGTACTTC.

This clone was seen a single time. CDR3 in DNA: TGTGCCAGCAGCTTACGACGGGACCAAGAGACCCAGTACTTC. This gives the protein CASSLRRDQETQYF. This rearrangement joins TRBV7-9 to TRBJ2-5; D remains unclear. CDR1 SEHNR and CDR2 FQNEAQ come from the germline V gene (reference sequence). V was clipped by 2 bases and J by 0 bases, with 7 bases between them. The CDR3 is 14 amino acids.

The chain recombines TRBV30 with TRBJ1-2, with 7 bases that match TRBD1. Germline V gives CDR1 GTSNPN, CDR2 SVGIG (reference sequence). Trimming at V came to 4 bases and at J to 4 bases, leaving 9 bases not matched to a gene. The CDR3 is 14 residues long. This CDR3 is CAWTPGQSGYGYTF. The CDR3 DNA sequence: TGTGCCTGGACCCCGGGACAGTCTGGCTATGGCTACACCTTC.